This T cell receptor (beta chain) was sequenced for a study of CD8 T cells in ankylosing spondylitis (dated by TCRdb to 2016 to 2017). About the investigation overall: The study set out to find disease-linked TCR variants by profiling T cell receptor beta repertoires in ankylosing spondylitis patients and healthy donors. The whole study cohort included under 140 healthy donors and 25 or so ankylosing spondylitis patients. Peripheral blood was sampled, and synovial fluid was also collected from ankylosing spondylitis patients. Broader findings and caveats from the paper: Some motif variants were previously reported in synovial fluid and blood of reactive arthritis patients, suggesting common disease-initiation mechanisms. A TCR beta motif made up of several highly homologous amino acid variants appeared to be characteristic of blood from ankylosing spondylitis patients. The disease-linked clones were reported to be significantly enriched in matched synovial fluid samples from ankylosing spondylitis patients. The disease-linked clones showed a CD8+ phenotype and occurred at relatively low frequencies in peripheral blood.

Based on the germline V gene (reference sequence), the CDR1 and CDR2 sequences are SEHNR and FQNEAQ. The CDR3, cysteine through phenylalanine, is 14 amino acids long. Only CDR3 DNA is held: 42 bases, read in frame from base 1. V is clipped by 6 bases and J by 3 bases, and the sequence between their germline boundaries is 14 bases long. Sequencing was carried out with an Illumina HiSeq 2500. Quantitative 5'-RACE with molecular barcodes was used to prepare TCR beta libraries. Turning to the authors' computational methods: A new computational method, built on a probabilistic model of VDJ rearrangement, was used to identify disease-linked TCR variants. TCRdb reprocessed the public reads (quality trimming at Q25 with fastp, clone calling with MiXCR) and kept in-frame beta chains. Each CDR3 protein gets just one entry, which takes the most common genes and DNA from the rows behind it. The V and J calls and clone size come from TCRdb's table, not from the authors' own analysis. The sample table holds over 600,000 distinct CDR3 sequences, of which around 20% were seen once. The top ten clonotypes cover around 19% of the sample.

About this clonotype: No antigen is known for it. Per-nucleotide qualities are absent, and no much larger clonotype sits a single base away.

Sequenced material: blood, either unsorted or a sorted T cell fraction (not recorded which). The sequence was obtained from a male donor with ankylosing spondylitis. The chain joins TRBV7-9 to TRBJ2-5; perhaps TRBD1 is the D gene, with 5 bases matching. The DNA sequence is TGTGCCAGCAGATCTTTTGGACAAGAAGAGACCCAGTACTTC. This encodes CASRSFGQEETQYF.